The entry below gives a single T cell receptor beta chain sequence along with its context. This specimen comes from a study of cytomegalovirus exposure and HLA in healthy donors. The PCR was carried out with 60 Vbeta primers and 13 Jbeta primers. Generated by immunoSEQ multiplex PCR, the TCRdb table keeps only in-frame clones and is missing some. The data show fewer than 90,000 clones, approximately 76% seen once. CDR1 and CDR2 from the germline V gene are SNHLY and FYNNEI. The CDR3 has 15 residues. Trimming at V came to 6 bases and at J to 4 bases, leaving 6 bases not matched to a gene. This TCR was sampled from a young man in good health and CMV-seropositive. Source material: PBMCs. The chain joins TRBV2 to TRBJ2-1; the match to TRBD2 covers 10 bases. The CDR3 sequence is CASRERGGAYNEQFF. The CDR3 nucleotides read TGTGCCAGCAGGGAGCGGGGGGGCGCTTACAATGAGCAGTTCTTC. The full variable domain, its missing parts supplied by reference TRBV2 and TRBJ2-1, is EPEVTQTPSHQVTQMGQEVILRCVPISNHLYFYWYRQILGQKVEFLVSFYNNEISEKSEIFDDQFSVERPDGSNFTLKIRSTKLEDSAMYFCASRERGGAYNEQFFGPGTRLTVL.